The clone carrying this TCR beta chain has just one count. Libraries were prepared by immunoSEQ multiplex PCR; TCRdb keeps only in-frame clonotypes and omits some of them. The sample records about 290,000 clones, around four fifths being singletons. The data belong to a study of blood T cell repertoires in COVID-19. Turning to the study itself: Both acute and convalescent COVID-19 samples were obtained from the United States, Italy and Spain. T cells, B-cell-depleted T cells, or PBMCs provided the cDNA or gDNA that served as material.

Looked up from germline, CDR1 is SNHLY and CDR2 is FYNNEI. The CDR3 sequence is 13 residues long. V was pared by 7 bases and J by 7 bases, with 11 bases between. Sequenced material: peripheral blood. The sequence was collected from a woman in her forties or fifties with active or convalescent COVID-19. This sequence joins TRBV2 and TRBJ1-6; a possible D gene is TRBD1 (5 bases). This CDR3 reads CASKTEGNSPLHF. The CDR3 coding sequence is TGTGCCAGCAAGACAGAAGGAAATTCACCCCTCCACTTT.